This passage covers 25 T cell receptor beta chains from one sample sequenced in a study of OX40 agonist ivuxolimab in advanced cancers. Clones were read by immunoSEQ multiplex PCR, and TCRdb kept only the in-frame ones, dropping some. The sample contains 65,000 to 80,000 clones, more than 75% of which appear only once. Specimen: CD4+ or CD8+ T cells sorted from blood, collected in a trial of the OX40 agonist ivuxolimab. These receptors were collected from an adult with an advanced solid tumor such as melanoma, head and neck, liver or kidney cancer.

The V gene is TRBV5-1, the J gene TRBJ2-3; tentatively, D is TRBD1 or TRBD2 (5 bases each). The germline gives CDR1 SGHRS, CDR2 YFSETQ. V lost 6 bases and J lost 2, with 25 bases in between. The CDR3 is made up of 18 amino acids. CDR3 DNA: TGCGCCAGCATTATGGTACCCCTATCTTTCGGGACCACAGATACGCAGTATTTT. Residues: CASIMVPLSFGTTDTQYF.

The CDR3 DNA sequence: TGTGCCAGCAGTTACTCGATTAGCGGGAGTTACGAGCAGTACTTC. Translating it yields CASSYSISGSYEQYF. J is TRBJ2-7 and V is TRBV6-5, with 9 bases matching TRBD2. There are 15 residues in the CDR3. The V and J ends lost 0 bases and 4 bases, in that order; junction bases with no gene match: 4. The germline CDR1 and CDR2 sequences are MNHEY and SVGAGI.

CDR3 bases: TGTGCCAGCAGCGTAATGACGGGGTTACCCACCGGGGAGCTGTTTTTT. Translating it yields CASSVMTGLPTGELFF. J is TRBJ2-2 and V is TRBV11-3; the D gene is possibly TRBD2 (5 bases). The CDR3 length is 16 residues. The V end lost 5 bases, the J end lost 4 bases, and 17 bases lay between the germline ends. Germline V lookup: CDR1 SGHNT, CDR2 YENEEA.

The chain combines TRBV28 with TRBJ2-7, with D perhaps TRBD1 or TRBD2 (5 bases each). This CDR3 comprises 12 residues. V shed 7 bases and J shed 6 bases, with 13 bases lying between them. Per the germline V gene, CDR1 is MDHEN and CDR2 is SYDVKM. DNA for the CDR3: TGTGCCAGCACCTTGGGGGTAAGCGAGCAGTACTTC. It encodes CASTLGVSEQYF.

The CDR3 is CASSLVDATDTQYF. The CDR3 DNA is TGTGCCAGCAGCTTAGTTGACGCGACAGATACGCAGTATTTT. V is TRBV7-8 and J is TRBJ2-3; D is unresolved. V lost 1 base to trimming and J lost 3 bases, with 8 bases between them. Germline V gives CDR1 SGHVS, CDR2 FQNEAQ. CDR3 length: 14 residues.

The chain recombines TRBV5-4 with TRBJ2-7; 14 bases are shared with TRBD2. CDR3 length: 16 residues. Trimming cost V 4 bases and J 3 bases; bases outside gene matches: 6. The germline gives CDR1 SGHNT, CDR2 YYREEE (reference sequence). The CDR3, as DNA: TGTGCCAGCAGCCCCGGGACTAGCGGGAGCTTCTACGAGCAGTACTTC. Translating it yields CASSPGTSGSFYEQYF.

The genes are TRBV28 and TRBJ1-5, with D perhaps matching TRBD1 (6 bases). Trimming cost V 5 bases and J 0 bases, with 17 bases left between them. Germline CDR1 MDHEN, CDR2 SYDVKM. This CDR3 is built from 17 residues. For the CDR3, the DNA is TGTGCCAGCAGTCCCATCCGGACAGTTTATAGCAATCAGCCCCAGCATTTT. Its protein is CASSPIRTVYSNQPQHF.

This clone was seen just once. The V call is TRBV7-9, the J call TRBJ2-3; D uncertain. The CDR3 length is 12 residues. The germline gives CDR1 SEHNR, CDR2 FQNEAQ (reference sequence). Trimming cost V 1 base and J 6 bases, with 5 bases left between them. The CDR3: CASSLEFDTQYF. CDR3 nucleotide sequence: TGTGCCAGCAGCTTAGAGTTTGATACGCAGTATTTT. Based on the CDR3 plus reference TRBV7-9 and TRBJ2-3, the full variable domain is DTGVSQNPRHKITKRGQNVTFRCDPISEHNRLYWYRQTLGQGPEFLTYFQNEAQLEKSRLLSDRFSAERPKGSFSTLEIQRTEQGDSAMYLCASSLEFDTQYFGPGTRLTVL.

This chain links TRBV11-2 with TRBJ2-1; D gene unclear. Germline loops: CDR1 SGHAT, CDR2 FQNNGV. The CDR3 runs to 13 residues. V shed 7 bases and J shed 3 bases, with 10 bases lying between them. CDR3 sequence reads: CASKIGLYNEQFF. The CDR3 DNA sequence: TGTGCCAGCAAAATAGGCCTCTACAATGAGCAGTTCTTC.

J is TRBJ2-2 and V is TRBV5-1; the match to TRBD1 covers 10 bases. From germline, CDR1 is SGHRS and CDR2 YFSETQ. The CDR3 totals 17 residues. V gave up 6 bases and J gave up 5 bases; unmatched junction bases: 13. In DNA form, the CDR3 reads TGCGCCAGCACCCCTCTGTATGACAGGGGGCATACCGGGGAGCTGTTTTTT. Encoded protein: CASTPLYDRGHTGELFF.

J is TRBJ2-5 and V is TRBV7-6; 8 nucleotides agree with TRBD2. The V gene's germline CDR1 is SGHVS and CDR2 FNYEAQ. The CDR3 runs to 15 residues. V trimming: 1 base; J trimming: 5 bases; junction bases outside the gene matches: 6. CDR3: CASSLGREGIETQYF. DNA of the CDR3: TGTGCCAGCAGCTTAGGACGGGAGGGCATTGAGACCCAGTACTTC.

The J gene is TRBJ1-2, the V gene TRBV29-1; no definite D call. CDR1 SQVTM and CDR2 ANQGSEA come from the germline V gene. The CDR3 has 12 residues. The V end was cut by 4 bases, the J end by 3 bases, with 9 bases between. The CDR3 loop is CSVGEEDYGYTF. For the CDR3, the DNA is TGCAGCGTTGGGGAGGAGGACTATGGCTACACCTTC. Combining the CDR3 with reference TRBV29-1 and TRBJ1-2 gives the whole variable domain SAVISQKPSRDICQRGTSLTIQCQVDSQVTMMFWYRQQPGQSLTLIATANQGSEATYESGFVIDKFPISRPNLTFSTLTVSNMSPEDSSIYLCSVGEEDYGYTFGSGTRLTVV.

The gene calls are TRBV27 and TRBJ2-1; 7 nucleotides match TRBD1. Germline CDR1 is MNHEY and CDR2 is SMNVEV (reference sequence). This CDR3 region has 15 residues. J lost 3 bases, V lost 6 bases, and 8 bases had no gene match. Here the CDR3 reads CASSQQGRLYNEQFF. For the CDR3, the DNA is TGTGCCAGCAGCCAACAGGGGCGACTCTACAATGAGCAGTTCTTC.

The CDR3 sequence is CASTQTGTGQVYEKLFF. The CDR3 DNA reads TGTGCCAGCACTCAGACCGGGACAGGTCAGGTATATGAAAAACTGTTTTTT. The chain carries TRBV27 and TRBJ1-4; the match to TRBD1 covers 8 bases. Per the germline V gene, CDR1 is MNHEY and CDR2 is SMNVEV (reference sequence). The CDR3 extends over 17 amino acids. The V and J ends lost 7 bases and 6 bases, in that order; junction bases with no gene match: 16.

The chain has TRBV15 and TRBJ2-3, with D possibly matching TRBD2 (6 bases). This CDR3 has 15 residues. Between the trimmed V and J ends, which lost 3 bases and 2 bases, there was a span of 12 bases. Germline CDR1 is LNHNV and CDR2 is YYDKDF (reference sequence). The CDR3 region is CATSRPGVLTDTQYF. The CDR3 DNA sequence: TGTGCCACCAGCAGGCCGGGAGTGCTCACAGATACGCAGTATTTT.

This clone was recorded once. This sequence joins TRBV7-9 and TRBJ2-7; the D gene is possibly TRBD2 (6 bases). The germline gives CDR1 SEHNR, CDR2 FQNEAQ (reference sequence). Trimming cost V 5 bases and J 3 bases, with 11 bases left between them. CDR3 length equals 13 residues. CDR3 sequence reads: CASSPPGVYEQYF. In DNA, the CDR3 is TGTGCCAGCAGCCCCCCGGGGGTCTACGAGCAGTACTTC.

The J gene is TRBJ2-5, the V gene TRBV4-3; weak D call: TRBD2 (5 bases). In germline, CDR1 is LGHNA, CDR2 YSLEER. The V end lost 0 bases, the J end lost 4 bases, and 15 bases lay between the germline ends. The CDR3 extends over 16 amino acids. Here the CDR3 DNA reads TGCGCCAGCAGCCAAGAGGCTAGCTGGCTTCCAGAGACCCAGTACTTC. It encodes CASSQEASWLPETQYF.

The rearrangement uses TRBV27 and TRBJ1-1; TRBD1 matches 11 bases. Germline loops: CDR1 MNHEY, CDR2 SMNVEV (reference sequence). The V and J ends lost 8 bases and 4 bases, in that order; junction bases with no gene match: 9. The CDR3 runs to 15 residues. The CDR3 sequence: CASVRTGGAGTEAFF. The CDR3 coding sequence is TGTGCCAGCGTCCGGACAGGGGGCGCGGGCACTGAAGCTTTCTTT.

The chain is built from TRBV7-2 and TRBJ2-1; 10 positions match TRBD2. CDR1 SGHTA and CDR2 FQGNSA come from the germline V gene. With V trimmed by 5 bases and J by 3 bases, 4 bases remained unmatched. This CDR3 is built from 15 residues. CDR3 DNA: TGTGCCAGCAGCCAAGCGGGAGGGATCTACAATGAGCAGTTCTTC. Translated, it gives CASSQAGGIYNEQFF.

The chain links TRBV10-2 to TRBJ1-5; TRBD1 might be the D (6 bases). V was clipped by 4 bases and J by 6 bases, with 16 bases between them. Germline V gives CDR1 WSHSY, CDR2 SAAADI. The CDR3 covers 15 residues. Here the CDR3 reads CASSGAAGASQPQHF. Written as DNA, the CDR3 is TGCGCCAGCAGTGGAGCCGCGGGGGCTAGTCAGCCCCAGCATTTT.

The DNA of the CDR3 is TGTGCCAGCAGCGTGTCCCTGTTGGACACCATATATTTT. This gives the protein CASSVSLLDTIYF. This chain connects TRBV9 to TRBJ1-3; D not resolved. The CDR3 length is 13 residues. Between the trimmed V and J ends, which lost 2 bases and 8 bases, there was a span of 11 bases. The V gene's germline CDR1 is SGDLS and CDR2 YYNGEE.

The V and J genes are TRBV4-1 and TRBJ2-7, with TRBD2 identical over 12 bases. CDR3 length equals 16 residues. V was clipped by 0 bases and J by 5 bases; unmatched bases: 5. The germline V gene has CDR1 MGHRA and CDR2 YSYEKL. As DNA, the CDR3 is TGCGCCAGCAGCCAAGACACTAGCGGGAGGCCCAACGAGCAGTACTTC. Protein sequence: CASSQDTSGRPNEQYF.

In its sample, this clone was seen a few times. CDR3 loop: CASSLLWGSSGELFF. Written as DNA, the CDR3 is TGTGCCAGCAGCCTCCTTTGGGGCAGTAGCGGGGAGCTGTTTTTT. The V and J genes are TRBV11-3 and TRBJ2-2; possible D gene TRBD1, 5 bases. Germline-derived CDR1 and CDR2 are SGHNT and YENEEA. Trimming stripped 5 bases from V and 7 bases from J, with 17 bases between. The CDR3 length is 15 residues. The full variable domain, completed using reference TRBV11-3 and TRBJ2-2, is EAGVVQSPRYKIIEKKQPVAFWCNPISGHNTLYWYLQNLGQGPELLIRYENEEAVDDSQLPKDRFSAERLKGVDSTLKIQPAELGDSAVYLCASSLLWGSSGELFFGEGSRLTVL.

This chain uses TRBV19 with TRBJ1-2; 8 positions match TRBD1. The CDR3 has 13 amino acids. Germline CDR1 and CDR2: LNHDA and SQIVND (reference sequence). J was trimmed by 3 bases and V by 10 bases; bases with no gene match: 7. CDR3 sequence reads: CATTDRVDYGYTF. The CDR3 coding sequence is TGTGCCACCACGGACAGGGTGGACTATGGCTACACCTTC.

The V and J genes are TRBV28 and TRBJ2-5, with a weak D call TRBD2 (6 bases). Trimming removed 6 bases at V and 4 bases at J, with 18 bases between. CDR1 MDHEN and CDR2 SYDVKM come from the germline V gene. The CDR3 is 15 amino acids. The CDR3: CASRTPTGTPETQYF. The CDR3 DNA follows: TGTGCCAGCAGGACACCGACCGGGACTCCAGAGACCCAGTACTTC.